These T cell receptor beta chains were read from a single sample in a study of cytomegalovirus exposure and HLA in healthy donors. Repertoires were generated with immunoSEQ multiplex PCR, while TCRdb's copy carries only in-frame clones and drops some. The sample has 70,000 or so clones, 70% to 80% seen once; the top ten hold roughly 8.2%. Material: PBMCs. These receptors all come from a man aged 18 to 35 in good health and CMV-seropositive. CDR3s include the opening cysteine and the closing phenylalanine or tryptophan. Each record gives: V gene, J gene, clone size, D gene, CDR3 protein, CDR3 DNA. The D gene is left open where the match is weak. Rows may omit the clone size; those that give it use once, few, many or a size class.

v_gene: TRBV10-3
j_gene: TRBJ2-3
abundance: NA
d_gene: TRBD1
CDR3aa: CAVSWGTGGTDTQYF
CDR3nt: TGTGCCGTCTCCTGGGGAACAGGGGGCACAGATACGCAGTATTTT

v_gene: TRBV5-4
j_gene: TRBJ2-3
abundance: few
d_gene: TRBD1
CDR3aa: CASSQDRGAGDTQYF
CDR3nt: TGTGCCAGCAGCCAGGACAGGGGTGCGGGAGATACGCAGTATTTT

v_gene: TRBV6-1
j_gene: TRBJ1-1
abundance: few
d_gene: NA
CDR3aa: CASTIGAATEAFF
CDR3nt: TGTGCCAGCACTATTGGGGCGGCCACTGAAGCTTTCTTT

v_gene: TRBV2
j_gene: TRBJ1-2
abundance: once
d_gene: TRBD1
CDR3aa: CASTLERTGDGYTF
CDR3nt: TGTGCCAGCACCCTAGAGAGGACAGGGGATGGCTACACCTTC

v_gene: TRBV4-1
j_gene: TRBJ1-2
abundance: once
d_gene: NA
CDR3aa: CASSQGARDGYTF
CDR3nt: TGCGCCAGCAGCCAAGGGGCACGAGATGGCTACACCTTC

v_gene: TRBV6-5
j_gene: TRBJ1-1
abundance: NA
d_gene: TRBD1
CDR3aa: CASSYPGTGHTEAFF
CDR3nt: TGTGCCAGCAGTTACCCCGGGACAGGGCACACTGAAGCTTTCTTT

v_gene: TRBV27
j_gene: TRBJ2-1
abundance: NA
d_gene: NA
CDR3aa: CASSLGLEQFF
CDR3nt: TGTGCCAGCAGTTTAGGGCTGGAGCAGTTCTTC

v_gene: TRBV10-3
j_gene: TRBJ1-1
abundance: NA
d_gene: TRBD1
CDR3aa: CAISPTGEKAFF
CDR3nt: TGTGCCATCAGTCCAACAGGGGAAAAAGCTTTCTTT

v_gene: TRBV5-1
j_gene: TRBJ2-7
abundance: once
d_gene: TRBD2
CDR3aa: CASSLGPSGGPAYEQYF
CDR3nt: TGCGCCAGCAGCTTGGGTCCTAGCGGAGGGCCAGCCTACGAGCAGTACTTC

v_gene: TRBV25-1
j_gene: TRBJ2-1
abundance: NA
d_gene: TRBD1
CDR3aa: CASSDGQATKEQFF
CDR3nt: TGTGCCAGCAGTGACGGACAGGCTACTAAGGAGCAGTTCTTC

v_gene: TRBV7-6
j_gene: TRBJ1-1
abundance: NA
d_gene: NA
CDR3aa: CASSFGGGAEAFF
CDR3nt: TGTGCCAGCAGCTTTGGGGGCGGAGCTGAAGCTTTCTTT

v_gene: TRBV4-1
j_gene: TRBJ2-1
abundance: NA
d_gene: NA
CDR3aa: CASSQAGTRSYNEQFF
CDR3nt: TGCGCCAGCAGCCAAGCTGGGACTCGGTCCTACAATGAGCAGTTCTTC

v_gene: TRBV6-5
j_gene: TRBJ2-7
abundance: NA
d_gene: NA
CDR3aa: CASSSPGHSYEQYF
CDR3nt: TGTGCCAGCAGTTCCCCGGGACACAGCTACGAGCAGTACTTC

v_gene: TRBV6-7
j_gene: TRBJ2-1
abundance: NA
d_gene: TRBD2
CDR3aa: CASSYGLAGNNEQFF
CDR3nt: TGTGCCAGCAGTTACGGCCTAGCGGGGAACAATGAGCAGTTCTTC

v_gene: TRBV6-6
j_gene: TRBJ2-7
abundance: NA
d_gene: NA
CDR3aa: CASSPYYEQYF
CDR3nt: TGTGCCAGCAGTCCGTACTACGAGCAGTACTTC

v_gene: TRBV29-1
j_gene: TRBJ1-1
abundance: NA
d_gene: NA
CDR3aa: CSADSGWGTEAFF
CDR3nt: TGCAGCGCTGATAGCGGCTGGGGCACTGAAGCTTTCTTT

v_gene: TRBV5-1
j_gene: TRBJ2-7
abundance: once
d_gene: TRBD2
CDR3aa: CASSPGLAGPYEQYF
CDR3nt: TGCGCCAGCAGCCCGGGACTAGCGGGACCTTACGAGCAGTACTTC

v_gene: TRBV5-6
j_gene: TRBJ1-5
abundance: few
d_gene: NA
CDR3aa: CASSWTGGNQPQHF
CDR3nt: TGTGCCAGCAGCTGGACGGGAGGGAATCAGCCCCAGCATTTT

v_gene: TRBV5-1
j_gene: TRBJ1-6
abundance: NA
d_gene: NA
CDR3aa: CASSLEEGSPLHF
CDR3nt: TGCGCCAGCAGCCTTGAAGAGGGTTCACCCCTCCACTTT

v_gene: TRBV7-8
j_gene: TRBJ2-7
abundance: NA
d_gene: NA
CDR3aa: CASSPHLIQTGPTYEQYF
CDR3nt: TGTGCCAGCAGCCCACATCTCATACAGACAGGTCCAACCTACGAGCAGTACTTC

v_gene: TRBV4-2
j_gene: TRBJ1-1
abundance: NA
d_gene: TRBD1
CDR3aa: CASSPGQGGWATEAFF
CDR3nt: TGTGCCAGCAGCCCCGGACAGGGTGGGTGGGCCACTGAAGCTTTCTTT

v_gene: TRBV2
j_gene: TRBJ1-2
abundance: NA
d_gene: TRBD1
CDR3aa: CASSESEARTGGYTF
CDR3nt: TGTGCCAGCAGTGAGTCAGAAGCGAGGACAGGTGGCTACACCTTC

v_gene: TRBV9
j_gene: TRBJ1-5
abundance: NA
d_gene: NA
CDR3aa: CASSVGNRANQPQHF
CDR3nt: TGTGCCAGCAGCGTGGGGAACAGGGCAAATCAGCCCCAGCATTTT

v_gene: TRBV15
j_gene: TRBJ2-1
abundance: NA
d_gene: TRBD1
CDR3aa: CATSRTTGSGDEQFF
CDR3nt: TGTGCCACCAGCAGAACGACAGGGTCTGGGGATGAGCAGTTCTTC

v_gene: TRBV30
j_gene: TRBJ1-1
abundance: NA
d_gene: NA
CDR3aa: CAWKGPHTEAFF
CDR3nt: TGTGCCTGGAAGGGGCCCCACACTGAAGCTTTCTTT

v_gene: TRBV2
j_gene: TRBJ1-1
abundance: NA
d_gene: NA
CDR3aa: CASNTGQSEAFF
CDR3nt: TGTGCCAGTAATACAGGGCAATCTGAAGCTTTCTTT

v_gene: TRBV27
j_gene: TRBJ2-1
abundance: NA
d_gene: NA
CDR3aa: CASSLSGVNEQFF
CDR3nt: TGTGCCAGCAGTTTATCCGGTGTGAATGAGCAGTTCTTC

v_gene: TRBV28
j_gene: TRBJ1-2
abundance: NA
d_gene: NA
CDR3aa: CASNLGRGGAVGYTF
CDR3nt: TGTGCCAGCAATTTGGGTCGGGGGGGCGCGGTTGGCTACACCTTC

v_gene: TRBV6-5
j_gene: TRBJ1-1
abundance: NA
d_gene: TRBD1
CDR3aa: CASSSGQGRGNTEAFF
CDR3nt: TGTGCCAGCAGTTCGGGACAGGGTCGGGGGAACACTGAAGCTTTCTTT

v_gene: TRBV4-1
j_gene: TRBJ2-2
abundance: NA
d_gene: TRBD2
CDR3aa: CASSSAPGGPYTGELFF
CDR3nt: TGCGCCAGCAGTTCAGCCCCGGGAGGGCCCTACACCGGGGAGCTGTTTTTT

v_gene: TRBV7-9
j_gene: TRBJ1-1
abundance: few
d_gene: TRBD1
CDR3aa: CASSLGTDEAFF
CDR3nt: TGTGCCAGCAGCCTCGGGACAGATGAAGCTTTCTTT

v_gene: TRBV30
j_gene: TRBJ1-1
abundance: NA
d_gene: NA
CDR3aa: CAWSPWGGGTEAFF
CDR3nt: TGTGCCTGGTCCCCATGGGGAGGGGGGACTGAAGCTTTCTTT

v_gene: TRBV6-5
j_gene: TRBJ1-2
abundance: NA
d_gene: NA
CDR3aa: CASTLGEGFGYTF
CDR3nt: TGTGCCAGCACCCTAGGGGAAGGCTTTGGCTACACCTTC

v_gene: TRBV29-1
j_gene: TRBJ1-1
abundance: few
d_gene: TRBD1
CDR3aa: CSVEQGDYTEAFF
CDR3nt: TGCAGCGTTGAGCAGGGGGATTACACTGAAGCTTTCTTT

v_gene: TRBV30
j_gene: TRBJ2-1
abundance: few
d_gene: NA
CDR3aa: CAWSVGEQFF
CDR3nt: TGTGCCTGGAGTGTCGGTGAGCAGTTCTTC

v_gene: TRBV6-1
j_gene: TRBJ2-3
abundance: NA
d_gene: NA
CDR3aa: CATSRDSTDTQYF
CDR3nt: TGTGCCACCAGCAGGGACTCCACAGATACGCAGTATTTT

v_gene: TRBV10-3
j_gene: TRBJ1-1
abundance: few
d_gene: NA
CDR3aa: CAILGENTEAFF
CDR3nt: TGTGCCATCCTCGGGGAGAACACTGAAGCTTTCTTT

v_gene: TRBV5-1
j_gene: TRBJ1-3
abundance: NA
d_gene: TRBD1
CDR3aa: CASSLDRGDTIYF
CDR3nt: TGCGCCAGCAGTTTAGACAGGGGTGACACCATATATTTT

v_gene: TRBV6-5
j_gene: TRBJ1-1
abundance: NA
d_gene: NA
CDR3aa: CASKGRGSTEAFF
CDR3nt: TGTGCCAGCAAGGGACGCGGGAGCACTGAAGCTTTCTTT

v_gene: TRBV2
j_gene: TRBJ1-5
abundance: NA
d_gene: TRBD1
CDR3aa: CASRGQGDQPQHF
CDR3nt: TGTGCCAGCAGGGGACAGGGGGATCAGCCCCAGCATTTT